The 4 T cell receptor beta chains below all came from one sample that was sequenced in a study of blood T cell repertoires in COVID-19. Produced via immunoSEQ multiplex PCR; TCRdb's table is partial and in-frame only. The repertoire holds about 480,000 clones, roughly 88% seen once, with 1.8% in the top ten. The sequenced sample consisted of PBMCs or T cells enriched from blood (not recorded which). The receptors derive from a woman between 40 and 50 years old who had recovered from COVID-19.

The V and J genes are TRBV13 and TRBJ1-2, with TRBD1 as a possible D gene (6 bases). CDR3 length: 13 amino acids. The V gene's germline CDR1 is PRHDT and CDR2 FYEKMQ (reference sequence). Trimming shortened V by 7 bases and J by 6 bases, and 15 bases separated the two germline ends. The CDR3 loop is CASTGGGMDGYTF. The DNA for the CDR3 is TGTGCCAGCACCGGGGGGGGCATGGATGGCTACACCTTC.

This sequence joins TRBV5-6 and TRBJ1-1, with TRBD1 matching over 11 bases. From germline, CDR1 is SGHDT and CDR2 YYEEEE. Trimming removed 4 bases from V and 4 bases from J; junction bases left unmatched: 3. This CDR3 has 14 residues. CDR3 loop: CASSPGTGGTEAFF. CDR3 bases: TGTGCCAGCAGCCCCGGGACAGGGGGCACTGAAGCTTTCTTT.

This chain joins TRBV7-9 and TRBJ1-4; 7 bases align to TRBD1. The junction had 6 bases not matched to a gene; V was cut back by 4 bases and J by 7 bases. This CDR3 comprises 14 residues. The V gene's germline CDR1 is SEHNR and CDR2 FQNEAQ (reference sequence). The CDR3 protein is CASSSDRVGEKLFF. CDR3 in DNA: TGTGCCAGCAGCTCAGACAGGGTTGGTGAAAAACTGTTTTTT. The variable domain in full, with the rest retrieved from reference TRBV7-9 and TRBJ1-4, is DTGVSQNPRHKITKRGQNVTFRCDPISEHNRLYWYRQTLGQGPEFLTYFQNEAQLEKSRLLSDRFSAERPKGSFSTLEIQRTEQGDSAMYLCASSSDRVGEKLFFGSGTQLSVL.

The chain combines TRBV29-1 with TRBJ1-1; 8 nucleotides agree with TRBD1. This CDR3 region has 13 residues. V was clipped by 3 bases and J by 8 bases; unmatched bases: 8. Looked up from germline, CDR1 is SQVTM and CDR2 is ANQGSEA. This CDR3 is CSVEGQVKVEAFF. The CDR3 DNA follows: TGCAGCGTTGAGGGACAGGTGAAGGTAGAAGCTTTCTTT.